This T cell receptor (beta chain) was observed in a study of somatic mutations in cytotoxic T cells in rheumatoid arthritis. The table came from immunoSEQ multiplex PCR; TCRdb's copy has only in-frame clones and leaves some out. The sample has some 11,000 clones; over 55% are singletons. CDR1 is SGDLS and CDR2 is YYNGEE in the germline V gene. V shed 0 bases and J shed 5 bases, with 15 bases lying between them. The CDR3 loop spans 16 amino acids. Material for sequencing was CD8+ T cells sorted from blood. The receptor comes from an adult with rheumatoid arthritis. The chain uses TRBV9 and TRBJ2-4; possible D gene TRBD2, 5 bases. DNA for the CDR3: TGTGCCAGCAGCGTAGGGCAACCGGGGTTCCAAAACATTCAGTACTTC. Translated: CASSVGQPGFQNIQYF. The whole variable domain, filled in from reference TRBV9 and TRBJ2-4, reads DSGVTQTPKHLITATGQRVTLRCSPRSGDLSVYWYQQSLDQGLQFLIQYYNGEERAKGNILERFSAQQFPDLHSELNLSSLELGDSALYFCASSVGQPGFQNIQYFGAGTRLSVL.